This T cell receptor (beta chain) was recorded in a study of blood T cells in healthy people across ages (dated by TCRdb to the mid-2010s). At the level of the whole study: In model experiments, template switching captured about one uniquely barcoded TCR beta cDNA molecule for every two T cells. Four age groups were formed from the donors: young (average roughly 16 years), middle-aged (around 39), aged (roughly 56) and long-lived (about 80). To track age-related changes in TCR beta repertoire diversity, the study relied on deep sequencing normalized with unique cDNA molecular identifiers. Two additional independent replicas of 1 million unique cDNA reads from the same blood draw were analyzed for two donors (one aged 18 to 29 and one aged 80 or older).

Donors were approximately 42 systemically healthy Caucasian individuals from Russia aged roughly 6 to 100 years. Each donor gave approximately 9.4 milliliters of peripheral blood, drawn into EDTA-treated Vacutainer tubes. Ficoll-Paque density-gradient centrifugation was used to isolate PBMCs, with at least 7 million per sample. Trizol reagent was used to extract total RNA from PBMCs, with at least 6 micrograms per sample. For every donor, an aliquot of PBMCs went through flow cytometry to measure the percentages of naive CD45RAhigh/CD27high T cells. The library was built by means of 5' RACE. TCRdb shows the sequencer as Illumina HiSeq 2500. A second PCR of about 7 to 12 cycles was run with a J-beta primer mix and a sample-barcoded 5' primer. A unique molecular identifier was introduced onto each TCR beta cDNA molecule by a template-switch 5' adaptor carrying 12 random nucleotides. Each sample yielded at least 2.5 million CDR3-containing paired-end reads. The Mint cDNA synthesis kit, primed by a TRBC-specific oligonucleotide, was used to synthesize first-strand cDNA from all RNA. After uracil-DNA glycosylase treatment, a first 18-cycle PCR used universal primers M1SS and BC2_uni_R on all cDNA. On the study's bioinformatics: For normalization, 1 million high-quality reads were randomly selected from each sample, with every read carrying a distinct molecular identifier. Reads sharing molecular identifiers were discarded rather than binned into consensus sequences. MiTCR, with a Q25 quality threshold and the strictest error-elimination algorithm, was used for CDR3 identification, clonotype clustering and error correction. A nonparametric unseen species model using Euler transformation provided a lower-bound estimate of total TCR beta diversity. TCRdb reran the public reads through fastp at Q25 and MiXCR, keeping productive beta chains. Rows are unified per CDR3 protein, each entry keeping the most common DNA and genes. The V and J calls and clone size are TCRdb's, not the authors'. This sample comprises some 760,000 distinct CDR3 sequences, around a quarter of them detected only once. Jointly, the top ten make up around 3.6% of the sample.

Broader findings and caveats from the paper: Because donor CMV infection status was unknown, age-related changes in expanded clonotypes were potentially confounded. Compared with the aged group, the long-lived group had more naive CD4+ T cells, fewer expanded clones and increased TCR diversity, a pattern suggesting age selection. Since profiling was done on bulk unsorted PBMCs, naive and antigen-experienced compartments could not be conclusively compared. Estimates of total diversity from one million sequenced T cells were regarded as lower bounds and underestimates. A strong correlation was found between observed TCR beta diversity and the percentage of naive T cells measured by flow cytometry. Observed TCR beta diversity per million T cells fell roughly linearly with age, and a significant reduction was already apparent by age about 38.

This clonotype has more than one count but fewer than ten. Its antigen remains undetermined. Per-base quality was not reported, and no clone a single base away is much larger than it. CDR1 MGHRA and CDR2 YSYEKL are derived from the germline V gene. V drops 1 base and J drops 4 bases, leaving 16 bases in between. There are 16 amino acids in the CDR3, from cysteine to phenylalanine inclusive. Only the CDR3 portion is preserved as DNA: 48 bases, with reading frame beginning at the first base. This same sample was also part of a study on T cells of mothers and their children. That second report states: Nine systemically healthy Caucasian individuals, comprising three mothers and their six children, were included as donors. cDNA synthesis used all of the extracted RNA, with approximately 1.4 ug of RNA in each 15 ul reaction. In the second PCR, the M1S primer introduced both the sample barcodes and 2-4 random nucleotides. Over 9.5 million TCR beta CDR3 reads came from each mother, compared with millions of reads from each child. Thymic selection similarly shapes TCR recombination output in related and unrelated pairs, with minor effect from inherited differences. Normalized repertoire overlap was always found to be slightly, but never significantly, higher in related mother-child pairs than in unrelated mother-child pairs. No persistent microchimeric T cell clones were detected, at a sensitivity of roughly 93 clones per million clonotypes. The study used deep NGS to compare TCR beta repertoires of mothers and children, seeking features distinguishing related mother-child pairs from unrelated individuals. The mean age was roughly 44 +/- 4 years for the mothers and approximately 11 +/- 4 years for the children. Libraries were sequenced on Illumina HiSeq 2000 with 100+100 nt paired-end reads after adapter ligation with NEBNext reagents. To avoid cross-contamination, the mother libraries and the child libraries were prepared a month apart and sequenced in separate runs. Each donor had between roughly 500,000 and 2,200,000 distinct TCR beta clonotypes identified. Naive TCR beta clonotypes were estimated from low-frequency clonotypes matched to each donor's FACS-determined naive share, without sorting.

The receptor was isolated from a boy under 18 in good health. Sample: blood. The chain is assembled from TRBV4-1 and TRBJ2-5; the D gene assignment is ambiguous. Read as DNA, the sequence is TGCGCCAGCAGCCAAGGGTGGCCTCCGGAGCCAGAGACCCAGTACTTC. This is translated as CASSQGWPPEPETQYF.